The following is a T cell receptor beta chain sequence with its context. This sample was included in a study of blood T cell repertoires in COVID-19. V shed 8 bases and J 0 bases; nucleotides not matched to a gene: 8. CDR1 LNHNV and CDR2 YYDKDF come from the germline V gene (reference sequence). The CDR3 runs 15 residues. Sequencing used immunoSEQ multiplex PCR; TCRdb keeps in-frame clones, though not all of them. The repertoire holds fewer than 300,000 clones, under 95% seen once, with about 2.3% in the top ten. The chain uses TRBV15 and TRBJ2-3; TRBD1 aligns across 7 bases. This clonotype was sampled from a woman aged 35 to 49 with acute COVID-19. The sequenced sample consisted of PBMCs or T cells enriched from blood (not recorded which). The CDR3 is CATEAGDSSTDTQYF. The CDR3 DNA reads TGTGCCACCGAGGCCGGGGACAGCAGCACAGATACGCAGTATTTT.